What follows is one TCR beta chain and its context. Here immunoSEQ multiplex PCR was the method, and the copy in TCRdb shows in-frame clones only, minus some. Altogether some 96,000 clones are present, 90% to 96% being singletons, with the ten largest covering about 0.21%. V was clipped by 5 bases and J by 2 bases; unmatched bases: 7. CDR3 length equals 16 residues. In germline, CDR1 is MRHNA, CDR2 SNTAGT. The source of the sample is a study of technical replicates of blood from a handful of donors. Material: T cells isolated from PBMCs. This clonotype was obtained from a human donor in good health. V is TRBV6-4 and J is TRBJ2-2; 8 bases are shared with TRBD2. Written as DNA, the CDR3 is TGTGCCAGCAGTCGGGGAGCGGGGGAAAACACCGGGGAGCTGTTTTTT. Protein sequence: CASSRGAGENTGELFF.